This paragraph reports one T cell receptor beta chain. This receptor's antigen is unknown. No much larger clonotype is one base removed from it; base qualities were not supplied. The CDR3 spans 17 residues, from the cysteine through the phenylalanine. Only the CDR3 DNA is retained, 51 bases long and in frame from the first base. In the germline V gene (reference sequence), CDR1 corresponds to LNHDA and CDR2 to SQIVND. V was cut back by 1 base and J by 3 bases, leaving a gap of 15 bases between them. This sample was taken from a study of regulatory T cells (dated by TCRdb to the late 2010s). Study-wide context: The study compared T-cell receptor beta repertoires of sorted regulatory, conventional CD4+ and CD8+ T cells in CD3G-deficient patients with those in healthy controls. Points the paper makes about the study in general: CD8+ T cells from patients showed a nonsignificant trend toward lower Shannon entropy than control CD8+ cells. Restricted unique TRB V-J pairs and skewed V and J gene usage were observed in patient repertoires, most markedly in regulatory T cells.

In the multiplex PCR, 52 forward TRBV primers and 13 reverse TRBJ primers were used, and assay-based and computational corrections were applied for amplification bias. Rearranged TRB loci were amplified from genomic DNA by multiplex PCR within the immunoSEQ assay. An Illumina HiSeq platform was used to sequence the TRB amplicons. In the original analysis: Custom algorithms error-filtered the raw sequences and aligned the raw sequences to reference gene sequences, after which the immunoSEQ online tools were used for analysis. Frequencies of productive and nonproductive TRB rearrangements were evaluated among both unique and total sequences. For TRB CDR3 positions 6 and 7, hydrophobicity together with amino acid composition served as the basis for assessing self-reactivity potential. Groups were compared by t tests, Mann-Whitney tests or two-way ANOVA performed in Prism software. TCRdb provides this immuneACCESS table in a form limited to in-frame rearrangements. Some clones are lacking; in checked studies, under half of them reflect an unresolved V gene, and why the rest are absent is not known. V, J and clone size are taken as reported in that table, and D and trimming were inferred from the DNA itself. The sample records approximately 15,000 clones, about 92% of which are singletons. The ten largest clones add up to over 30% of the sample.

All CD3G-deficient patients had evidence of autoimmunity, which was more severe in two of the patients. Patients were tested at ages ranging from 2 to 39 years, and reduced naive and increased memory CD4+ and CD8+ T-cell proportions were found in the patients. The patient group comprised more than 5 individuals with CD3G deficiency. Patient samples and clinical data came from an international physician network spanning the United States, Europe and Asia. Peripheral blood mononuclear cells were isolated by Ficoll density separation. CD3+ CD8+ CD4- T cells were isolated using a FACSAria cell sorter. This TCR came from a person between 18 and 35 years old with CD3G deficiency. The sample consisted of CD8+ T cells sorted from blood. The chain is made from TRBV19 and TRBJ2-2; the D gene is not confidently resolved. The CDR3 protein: CASSIAFKGSYTGELFF. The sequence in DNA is TGTGCCAGTAGTATAGCCTTTAAGGGATCCTACACCGGGGAGCTGTTTTTT.